The clone carrying this T cell receptor (beta chain) was detected only once. The target antigen is unknown. This entry comes from a study of cytomegalovirus exposure and HLA in healthy donors. This CDR3 region has 15 residues. Trimming removed 6 bases from V and 3 bases from J; junction bases left unmatched: 6. Germline values: CDR1 SQVTM, CDR2 ANQGSEA. 13 Jbeta primers and 60 Vbeta primers were used for the PCR. Original methodology: In a later analysis, the count reached some 73 million unique TCR beta chains, with roughly 12 million shared. Data came from immunoSEQ multiplex PCR; TCRdb stores just in-frame clones and leaves some out. From that table come the V and J calls and clone size; the DNA was used to work out D and trimming. The table records 95,000 to 150,000 clones, 83% of them present only once. Whole-study results and caveats: Per published accounts, TCR beta sequences correctly predicted the HLA-A and HLA-B alleles of most subjects.

The sequencing sample was made of PBMCs. The chain recombines TRBV29-1 with TRBJ2-3, with 13 positions matching TRBD2. The TCR was taken from a woman between 40 and 50 years old in good health and CMV-seropositive. The CDR3 sequence is CSVRGLAGATDTQYF. For the CDR3, the DNA is TGCAGCGTCCGCGGACTAGCGGGAGCTACAGATACGCAGTATTTT.